Each of the 3 T cell receptor beta chains below was sequenced from the same sample in a study of cytomegalovirus exposure and HLA in healthy donors. The PCR had 60 Vbeta and 13 Jbeta primers. Libraries were prepared by immunoSEQ multiplex PCR; TCRdb keeps only in-frame clonotypes and omits some of them. The sample has around 210,000 clones; about three quarters are singletons. The sequencing input was PBMCs. The receptor set was obtained from a boy aged 5-17 years in good health and CMV-seronegative.

This clone was recorded only once. V gene TRBV11-3 combines with J gene TRBJ2-1; perhaps TRBD2 as D (7 bases). Trimming took 7 bases from V and 9 from J, leaving 19 bases between them. This CDR3 is 14 amino acids long. Germline lookup yields CDR1 SGHNT and CDR2 YENEEA. CDR3 in DNA: TGTGCCAGCAAATACCAGGGGACGGGGGGTGAGCAGTTCTTC. Its translation is CASKYQGTGGEQFF.

The CDR3: CASSQGQAAYGYTF. The CDR3 nucleotides read TGTGCCAGCTCACAAGGACAGGCGGCCTATGGCTACACCTTC. V and J are TRBV18 and TRBJ1-2; 7 bases are shared with TRBD1. The CDR3 length is 14 residues. The ends lost 4 bases at V and 4 bases at J; junction bases unmatched: 6. The V gene's germline CDR1 is KGHSH and CDR2 LQKENI.

The CDR3 loop is CASAGGSYNEQFF. The CDR3 DNA reads as TGTGCCAGCGCGGGGGGGTCCTACAATGAGCAGTTCTTC. The chain joins TRBV6-6 to TRBJ2-1, with 9 bases that match TRBD2. The CDR3 sequence is 13 residues long. V lost 8 bases, J lost 1 base, and 0 bases stayed unmatched. Germline V gene sequence: CDR1 MNHNY, CDR2 SVGAGI (reference sequence).